Listed here are 18 T cell receptor beta chains from one sample, sequenced in a study of blood T cell repertoires in COVID-19. The method was immunoSEQ multiplex PCR; TCRdb's version includes in-frame clones alone and lacks a portion of them. The sample records approximately 500,000 clones, 70% to 90% being singletons. The sample consisted of peripheral blood. The receptors were sampled from a human donor in a cohort sampled during active COVID-19.

V usage is TRBV30 and J usage is TRBJ1-6; 7 nucleotides line up with TRBD1. The CDR3 has 13 amino acids. With V trimmed by 2 bases and J by 14 bases, 9 bases remained unmatched. The germline V gene encodes CDR1 GTSNPN and CDR2 SVGIG (reference sequence). The CDR3 loop is CAWSRGQDETLHF. The CDR3 DNA sequence: TGTGCCTGGAGTCGCGGACAGGATGAGACCCTCCACTTT.

As for this clone: At the DNA level, this CDR3 is encoded by other sequences in the same sample as well. The chain joins TRBV20-1 to TRBJ2-7; 8 nucleotides agree with TRBD2. The ends lost 3 bases at V and 3 bases at J; junction bases unmatched: 10. From germline, CDR1 is DFQATT and CDR2 SNEGSKA (reference sequence). The CDR3 has 15 residues. The CDR3 DNA reads TGCAGTGCTAGTGGGAGGGCGGGGGGCGGCTACGAGCAGTACTTC. This encodes CSASGRAGGGYEQYF.

This rearrangement joins TRBV7-9 to TRBJ2-1, with a tentative D call TRBD2 (5 bases). The germline CDR1 and CDR2 sequences are SEHNR and FQNEAQ (reference sequence). V was clipped by 5 bases and J by 12 bases, with 14 bases between them. There are 12 residues in the CDR3. This chain's CDR3 is CASSPPASGQFF. The CDR3 coding sequence is TGTGCCAGCAGCCCACCAGCCAGCGGGCAGTTCTTC.

The chain recombines TRBV29-1 with TRBJ2-1, with D perhaps TRBD1 (7 bases). Germline CDR1 SQVTM, CDR2 ANQGSEA. The CDR3 consists of 15 residues. Trimming removed 0 bases from V and 7 bases from J, with 16 bases in between. CDR3 residues: CSVEDQGGDINEQFF. The CDR3 coding sequence is TGCAGCGTTGAAGATCAGGGGGGCGACATAAATGAGCAGTTCTTC.

The V call is TRBV6-5, the J call TRBJ1-5; TRBD1 agrees at 7 bases. Trimming removed 2 bases from V and 5 bases from J; junction bases left unmatched: 6. Germline V gives CDR1 MNHEY, CDR2 SVGAGI. The CDR3 length is 15 residues. The DNA of the CDR3 is TGTGCCAGCAGTTACGACCGGGACAGCGATCAGCCCCAGCATTTT. Amino acids: CASSYDRDSDQPQHF.

The table lists this clone with a few counts. The gene calls are TRBV5-1 and TRBJ1-6, with 9 bases fitting TRBD1. V was clipped by 4 bases and J by 8 bases; unmatched bases: 7. Germline V lookup: CDR1 SGHRS, CDR2 YFSETQ. This CDR3 is built from 15 residues. CDR3 residues: CASSPRTGEYSPLHF. DNA for the CDR3: TGCGCCAGCAGCCCCCGGACAGGGGAGTATTCACCCCTCCACTTT.

The chain combines TRBV7-2 with TRBJ1-4; unclear D gene. The CDR3 runs to 16 residues. The V gene lost 5 bases and the J gene lost 7 bases, with 20 bases spanning the gap. In germline, CDR1 is SGHTA, CDR2 FQGNSA. This CDR3 is CASSRPPGRAFEKLFF. The CDR3 region has the DNA TGTGCCAGCAGCCGCCCCCCCGGGAGGGCCTTTGAAAAACTGTTTTTT.

The chain is built from TRBV28 and TRBJ1-4; TRBD1 agrees at 9 bases. Trimming at V came to 6 bases and at J to 8 bases, leaving 16 bases not matched to a gene. CDR1 MDHEN and CDR2 SYDVKM come from the germline V gene. The CDR3 totals 17 residues. The CDR3 spells CASSLLGAGQGDEKLFF. CDR3 in DNA: TGTGCCAGCAGCCTTCTAGGCGCGGGACAGGGAGACGAAAAACTGTTTTTT. The full variable domain, rest sourced from reference TRBV28 and TRBJ1-4, is DVKVTQSSRYLVKRTGEKVFLECVQDMDHENMFWYRQDPGLGLRLIYFSYDVKMKEKGDIPEGYSVSREKKERFSLILESASTNQTSMYLCASSLLGAGQGDEKLFFGSGTQLSVL.

The chain combines TRBV3-1 (or the pseudogene TRBV3-2) with TRBJ1-4; D unresolved. Trimming removed 2 bases from V and 7 bases from J, with 17 bases in between. This CDR3 spans 16 amino acids. Germline V gene data show CDR1 as LGHDT and CDR2 as YNNKEL (reference sequence). As DNA, the CDR3 is TGTGCCAGCAGCCAATGGGGAGGAGGTGTTACTGAAAAACTGTTTTTT. This sequence encodes CASSQWGGGVTEKLFF.

V gene TRBV7-9 combines with J gene TRBJ1-5; a possible D gene is TRBD1 (6 bases). In germline, CDR1 is SEHNR, CDR2 FQNEAQ (reference sequence). This CDR3 is 13 amino acids long. V lost 5 bases and J 9 bases, leaving 14 bases between the germline ends. Here the CDR3 reads CASSDTTGPPQHF. Written as DNA, the CDR3 is TGTGCCAGCAGCGACACCACAGGGCCGCCCCAGCATTTT.

This clone occurred a few times. This rearrangement joins TRBV2 to TRBJ2-5, with a tentative D call TRBD1 (5 bases). The CDR3 extends over 11 amino acids. The germline V gene has CDR1 SNHLY and CDR2 FYNNEI. V was pared by 11 bases and J by 3 bases, with 10 bases between. CDR3 protein: CAGKQEETQYF. The CDR3, as DNA: TGTGCCGGGAAACAGGAAGAGACCCAGTACTTC.

The chain links TRBV15 to TRBJ2-1, with D hard to call. V gave up 1 base and J gave up 9 bases, with 19 bases separating them. Germline lookup yields CDR1 LNHNV and CDR2 YYDKDF (reference sequence). The CDR3 runs 16 residues. In nucleotides, the CDR3 is TGTGCCACCAGCAGAGGGTCCAGGCTCCCCATGGGTGAGCAGTTCTTC. It specifies CATSRGSRLPMGEQFF.

This rearrangement joins TRBV28 to TRBJ2-5; no reliable D call. CDR3 length equals 14 residues. The V end was cut by 3 bases, the J end by 4 bases, with 12 bases between. Germline V CDR1 and CDR2: MDHEN, SYDVKM. This CDR3 is CASSFVRNRETQYF. The CDR3 nucleotides read TGTGCCAGCAGTTTTGTACGGAACAGAGAGACCCAGTACTTC.

This chain connects TRBV19 to TRBJ2-2; TRBD2 matches at 11 bases. The germline V gene encodes CDR1 LNHDA and CDR2 SQIVND (reference sequence). The V and J ends lost 2 bases and 3 bases, in that order; junction bases with no gene match: 8. The CDR3 loop spans 18 amino acids. As DNA, the CDR3 is TGTGCCAGTAGTATACGTCTTAGCGGGAGGGCCGACACCGGGGAGCTGTTTTTT. This encodes CASSIRLSGRADTGELFF.

V gene TRBV28 combines with J gene TRBJ2-7; D is uncertain. Trimming cost V 6 bases and J 0 bases, with 12 bases left between them. The CDR3 has 14 residues. Germline lookup yields CDR1 MDHEN and CDR2 SYDVKM. Written as DNA, the CDR3 is TGTGCCAGCAGCTTGGCACAGTACTCCTACGAGCAGTACTTC. This translates into CASSLAQYSYEQYF.

The CDR3 is CAWSVSPDRLHQPQHF. CDR3 in DNA: TGTGCCTGGAGTGTATCCCCGGACAGGCTTCATCAGCCCCAGCATTTT. This sequence joins TRBV30 and TRBJ1-5, with TRBD1 matching over 7 bases. The CDR3 length is 16 residues. V dropped 0 bases and J dropped 5; count of bases not matched to a gene: 10. Germline V gives CDR1 GTSNPN, CDR2 SVGIG (reference sequence).

This clone was detected only a few times. The chain uses TRBV6-5 and TRBJ1-2; D unresolved. CDR1 MNHEY and CDR2 SVGAGI come from the germline V gene. This CDR3 is 14 amino acids long. Trimming took off 7 bases at V and 4 bases at J, with 16 bases between the two ends. The CDR3 loop reads CASTRSQGGYGYTF. The CDR3 bases are TGTGCCAGCACCCGGTCCCAAGGAGGCTATGGCTACACCTTC.

This clone was seen just once. The V call is TRBV6-1, the J call TRBJ2-5; 7 bases are a match to TRBD2. Germline trimming cut 2 bases from V and 4 bases from J; bases unmatched to any gene: 13. The CDR3 runs 17 residues. Germline V gene sequence: CDR1 MNHNS, CDR2 SASEGT. The CDR3, as DNA: TGTGCCAGCAGTGAACTGCTCTTTGGGGGGGTGAGAGAGACCCAGTACTTC. Translating gives CASSELLFGGVRETQYF.